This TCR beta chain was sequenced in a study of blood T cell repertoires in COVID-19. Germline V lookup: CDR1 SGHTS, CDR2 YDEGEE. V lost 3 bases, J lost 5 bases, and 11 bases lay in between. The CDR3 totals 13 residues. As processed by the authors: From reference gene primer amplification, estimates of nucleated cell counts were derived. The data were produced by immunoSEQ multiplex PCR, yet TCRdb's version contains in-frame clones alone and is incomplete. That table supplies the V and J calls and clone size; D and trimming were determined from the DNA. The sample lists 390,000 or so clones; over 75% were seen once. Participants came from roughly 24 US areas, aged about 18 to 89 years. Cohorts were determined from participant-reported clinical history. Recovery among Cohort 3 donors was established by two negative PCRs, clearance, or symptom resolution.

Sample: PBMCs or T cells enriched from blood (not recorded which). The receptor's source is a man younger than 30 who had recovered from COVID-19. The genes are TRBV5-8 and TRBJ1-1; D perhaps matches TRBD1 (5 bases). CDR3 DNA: TGTGCCAGCAGCTCGCAGGGATGGACTGAAGCTTTCTTT. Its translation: CASSSQGWTEAFF.